This T cell receptor beta chain was retrieved from a study of somatic mutations in T cells in chronic GVHD (dated by TCRdb to 2018 to 2020). Sorting staining used anti-CD3, anti-CD4, anti-CD8 and a Vbeta20 antibody from the IOTest Beta Mark kit on a FACSAria III, with purity above 99%. Mononuclear cells were isolated by Ficoll-Paque PLUS density gradient centrifugation from peripheral blood that had been collected in sodium heparin tubes. Before TCRbeta deep sequencing, the CD4+ Vbeta20+, CD4+ Vbeta20-, and CD8+ T cell fractions were FACS-sorted. Reading the germline V gene gives CDR1 SNHLY and CDR2 FYNNEI. From the cysteine up to the phenylalanine, the CDR3 has a length of 13 residues. CDR3 DNA is the only sequence kept; it has 39 bases, read in frame from the first base. The V end gives up 6 bases and the J end 5 bases, leaving 4 bases in the junction not matched to a gene. Isolated genomic DNA was used for TCRbeta deep sequencing. The immunoSEQ assay, provided as a commercial service, was used for both TCRbeta CDR3 sequencing and the initial data processing. The published analysis was carried out like this. Reads were demultiplexed, adapter and primer sequences were removed, similar clones were merged by frequency-ratio clustering, and V, D, J genes were annotated with IMGT. This immuneACCESS table, as held by TCRdb, lists in-frame sequences with V and J called but not all clones. Of the missing ones, under half trace to an unresolved V gene in checked studies; the others have no known cause. V, J and clone size are those of that table, while D and trimming were read from the DNA. Across this sample there are about 14,000 clones, with roughly 80% seen only once. About 34% of the sample goes to the ten largest clones.

This clone was seen a single time. Its antigen is not yet known. No much larger clonotype is one base removed from it; base qualities were not supplied. Input material: Vbeta20-negative CD4+ T cells from blood. The cell subset or site tag for this specimen amounts to: CD4+ T cells sorted as TCR Vbeta20 negative by flow cytometry. This TCR came from a male patient aged 50 to 60 with chronic graft-versus-host disease. Following a transplant, some T lymphocytes may have been derived from the graft donor. The sequence links TRBV2 to TRBJ2-5, with 9 bases aligning to TRBD2. The CDR3 loop reads CASSRLAEETQYF. The nucleotide sequence is TGTGCCAGCAGCCGACTAGCGGAGGAGACCCAGTACTTC.